These 3 T cell receptor beta chains were all obtained from the same sample, sequenced in a study of neurological immune-mediated disorders (dated by TCRdb to between 2017 and 2020). The time point label corresponds to: longitudinal time-point 3. Preparation of the library involved 5' RACE. Reads for this sample came from an Illumina HiSeq 2500. TCRdb itself trimmed the public reads at Q25 with fastp, ran MiXCR and retained productive beta chains. Each entry is one CDR3 protein sequence, shown with its most common DNA and genes. Across this sample there are roughly 100,000 distinct CDR3 sequences, with approximately 11% seen only once. The ten largest clones add up to approximately 3.4% of the sample. Sequencing was carried out using PBMCs. These receptors originate from a female donor with HTLV-1-associated myelopathy (HAM/TSP).

The table lists this clonotype with many counts. The chain employs TRBV20-1 and TRBJ2-7; D is perhaps TRBD1 or TRBD2 (5 bases each). The germline V and J ends were trimmed by 5 bases and 3 bases, with 17 bases remaining between them. This CDR3 has 14 amino acids. Germline V CDR1 and CDR2: DFQATT, SNEGSKA (reference sequence). CDR3 region: CSASRPGPRYEQYF. DNA of the CDR3: TGCAGTGCTTCTAGGCCGGGACCTCGCTACGAGCAGTACTTC.

This clonotype has at least ten counts. This chain connects TRBV4-1 to TRBJ2-2; D is unresolved. V was trimmed by 0 bases and J by 0 bases, leaving 8 bases between them. CDR1 and CDR2 from the germline V gene are MGHRA and YSYEKL. The CDR3 totals 16 residues. CDR3 amino acids: CASSQEPATNTGELFF. In nucleotides, the CDR3 is TGCGCCAGCAGCCAAGAGCCAGCGACGAACACCGGGGAGCTGTTTTTT.

The sample holds many counts of this clonotype. The rearrangement links TRBV20-1 to TRBJ2-1; 10 bases align to TRBD2. The CDR3 runs 20 residues. CDR1 is DFQATT, CDR2 SNEGSKA, per germline (reference sequence). With 5 bases clipped from V and 0 bases from J, the junction kept 19 bases outside the gene matches. The DNA for the CDR3 is TGCAGTGCTCCGTCATGGGGGTCTAGCGGGGGCGGGGTCTCCTACAATGAGCAGTTCTTC. Protein product: CSAPSWGSSGGGVSYNEQFF.